This TCR beta chain appears in the sequencing data of a study of cytomegalovirus exposure and HLA in healthy donors. Study-level results: Previous analysis showed most TCR beta V segments were productive about 90% or about 30% of the time.

Use of 60 Vbeta and 13 Jbeta primers characterized the PCR. Produced via immunoSEQ multiplex PCR; TCRdb's table is partial and in-frame only. The repertoire holds more than 150,000 clones, with about four fifths as singletons. The CDR3 consists of 15 residues. CDR1 and CDR2 from the germline V gene are SGDLS and YYNGEE. V dropped 0 bases and J dropped 8; count of bases not matched to a gene: 7. This clone was recorded once. The antigen remains undetermined. This rearrangement joins TRBV9 to TRBJ1-2; 10 nucleotides line up with TRBD1. The sequenced material came from PBMCs. The receptor was isolated from a boy aged 5-17 years in good health and CMV-seronegative. The CDR3 spells CASSVGGTGEGGYTF. The CDR3 DNA follows: TGTGCCAGCAGCGTAGGAGGGACAGGGGAAGGGGGCTACACCTTC.